Listed below are T cell receptor beta chains from one sample, sequenced in a study of blood T cells in healthy people across ages. Via MiXCR, TCRdb re-called the 5' RACE reads, giving one row per CDR3 protein. The sample lists about 810,000 distinct CDR3 sequences; 35% to 40% were seen once. Source material: blood. The receptors were sampled from a man between 18 and 35 years old in good health. CDR3s include the opening cysteine and the closing phenylalanine or tryptophan. Clone size appears in some rows only: once, few, many, or a class for an expanded clone.

clone_size,j_call,v_call,cdr3_aa
NA,TRBJ2-2,TRBV3-1,CASSYSSYSQAPGELFF
NA,TRBJ2-7,TRBV5-1,CSSSPLTGGYYNEQYF
few,TRBJ1-1,TRBV21-1,CASSPACWRETEAFF
few,TRBJ1-1,TRBV6-6,CASRPGTRNLNTEAFF
NA,TRBJ1-5,TRBV29-1,CSPELGHCDQPQHF
once,NA,TRBV7-9,CASSATTNWETQYF
few,TRBJ2-7,TRBV9,CASSVGTGGWNEQYF
few,TRBJ2-3,TRBV5-6,CASSLLSDSTDTQYF
NA,TRBJ1-1,TRBV5-1,CASSLAGTATNTEAFF
many,TRBJ2-5,TRBV20-1,CSARVGGAQYF
once,NA,TRBV20-1,CSARLLGGLAGVPREQYF
NA,TRBJ1-2,TRBV2,CASSERTVDYGYTF
NA,TRBJ1-1,TRBV12-3/TRBV12-4,CASRQQGAEPEAFF
NA,TRBJ2-7,TRBV7-2,CVSSWPDRPHEQYF
NA,TRBJ2-7,TRBV12-3/TRBV12-4,CASSWGGRGFYEQYF
NA,TRBJ1-2,TRBV20-1,CSAANYGYTF
many,TRBJ2-3,TRBV14,CASSLRLTNSGDTQYF
NA,TRBJ1-4,TRBV3-1,CASFPGDANEKLFF
once,TRBJ2-1,TRBV20-1,CSARTPSTVGGASNEQFF
NA,TRBJ2-3,TRBV27,CASSFEGVMTDTQYF
many,TRBJ2-5,TRBV28,CASTFPGVGETQYF
few,TRBJ1-2,TRBV20-1,CSARDYVVGQHYGYTF
NA,TRBJ1-1,TRBV12-3/TRBV12-4,CASSPGQGMAFF
many,TRBJ2-7,TRBV5-1,CASSLDDLPYEQYF
few,TRBJ2-1,TRBV6-5,CASSDGQFYNEQFF
many,TRBJ2-3,TRBV29-1,CSVEDPDTQYF
few,TRBJ2-5,TRBV7-9,CASSVSRTVETQYF
few,TRBJ1-5,TRBV20-1,CSARSFEGIDQPQHF
many,TRBJ2-5,TRBV12-3/TRBV12-4,CASSLVRGGETQYF
NA,TRBJ1-6,TRBV4-2,CASSQDPGQGDSPLHF
NA,TRBJ2-2,TRBV3-1,CASSARPPGRGDTGELFF